This T cell receptor beta chain was recorded in a study of cytomegalovirus exposure and HLA in healthy donors. Study observations and caveats: Serostatus for CMV was the only available immune exposure information. Upon later analysis, HLA-associated TCR beta chains proved more clonally expanded than other, equally common chains.

Turning to this clone: The antigen is not known.

PCR employed 60 Vbeta and 13 Jbeta primers. Produced via immunoSEQ multiplex PCR; TCRdb's table is partial and in-frame only. Among about 200,000 clones, 80% to 90% were seen once, and the ten largest hold around 0.3%. The sequencing sample was made of PBMCs. The origin of this receptor is a woman younger than 45 in good health and CMV-seronegative.

CDR3 amino acids: CASSDGMNTEAFF. The DNA of the CDR3 is TGCGCCAGCAGTGACGGGATGAACACTGAAGCTTTCTTT. This chain links TRBV5-1 with TRBJ1-1; the D is unclear. The CDR3 runs 13 residues. Germline CDR1 and CDR2: SGHRS and YFSETQ. Trimming stripped 5 bases from V and 0 bases from J, with 8 bases between.